This paragraph reports one TCR beta chain. The record originates from a study of OX40 agonist ivuxolimab in advanced cancers. Looking at the study overall: The patients received ivuxolimab by intravenous route every 2 weeks at 0.01 to 10 mg/kg.

With autoimmune disease history or systemic immunosuppression, patients were excluded. The assay was immunoSEQ multiplex PCR, and TCRdb's table has in-frame clones only and misses some. This sample has over 80,000 clones; around 90% occur once, and the top ten carry roughly 1.1%. Specimen: CD4+ or CD8+ T cells sorted from blood, collected in a trial of the OX40 agonist ivuxolimab. The sequence was obtained from an adult with an advanced solid tumor such as melanoma, head and neck, liver or kidney cancer.

The CDR3 DNA sequence: TGTGCCGCAGGCGGACAGCAGAACACTGAAGCTTTCTTT. Translating gives CAAGGQQNTEAFF. J is TRBJ1-1 and V is TRBV10-3, with a tentative D call TRBD1 (6 bases). V was cut by 11 bases and J by 1 base, with 14 bases left in between. The CDR3 sequence is 13 residues long. In germline, CDR1 is ENHRY, CDR2 SYGVKD.